This record concerns one TCR beta chain sequence. Its antigen target is currently unknown. Base qualities are missing; no much larger clone stands one base away. Genomic DNA was extracted from sorted cells for sequencing of the TCRbeta CDR3 region. The immunoSEQ Assay was used to sequence the TCRbeta CDR3 regions. TCRdb obtained this table from immuneACCESS and retained in-frame rearrangements with V and J assigned. These tables miss some clones; where compared with another copy, unresolved V genes account for less than half of the shortfall, and the remainder is unexplained. Present in this sample are about 98,000 clones, roughly 87% of which were seen just once. Roughly 0.52% of the sample rests with the top ten. The record originates from a study of OX40 agonist ivuxolimab in advanced cancers. Study-level background: The costimulatory receptor OX40 (CD134) was targeted by ivuxolimab, a fully human IgG2 agonistic monoclonal antibody. Intravenous ivuxolimab was administered to patients every 2 weeks at six dose levels: 0.01, 0.1, 0.3, 1.5, 3 and 10 mg/kg. Of the roughly 50 dose-escalation patients, hepatocellular carcinoma was present in about 20, melanoma in some 15, renal cell carcinoma in 9 and head and neck cancer in 9. Patients were allowed to have had prior anti-PD-1, anti-PD-L1 or anti-CTLA-4 therapy, and approximately 40% of the dose-escalation patients had previously received checkpoint inhibitors. The monotherapy dose-escalation portion (N ≈ 50 patients) of the phase I ivuxolimab trial is reported in the paper. Three dose-escalation patients achieved partial responses, one with hepatocellular carcinoma and two with cutaneous melanoma. Peripheral TCRbeta sequencing aimed to test whether ivuxolimab altered TCR sequence diversity and caused clonal T-cell expansion. In the dose-escalation cohort, 82.7% of patients were male, and the mean age was 60 years with a range of 23 to 79. Study-wide conclusions, independent of this receptor: Low levels of normalized T-cell clonal expansion were also shown by some nonresponding patients. In partial responders in the 0.1-3.0 mg/kg groups, normalized peripheral clonal expansion was found to be among the lowest, especially among CD8+ T cells. On average, CD8+ T cells showed more expanded clones than CD4+ T cells after ivuxolimab. At doses from 0.1 to 3.0 mg/kg, clonal expansion was seen in both CD4+ and CD8+ blood T cells between baseline and week 6. The antigen specificity of the peripheral T cells that underwent clonal expansion was not determined.

Patients with a history of autoimmune disease or receiving systemic immunosuppression were excluded from the trial. In every dose cohort, peripheral blood was drawn for TCR sequencing at baseline, cycle 4 day 1, and cycle 7 day 1. The samples were taken from a phase I, first-in-human, multicenter, open-label dose-escalation trial of ivuxolimab. Adults with locally advanced or metastatic melanoma, renal cell, hepatocellular, or head and neck squamous cell carcinoma were enrolled in the trial. Before TCR sequencing, CD4+ T cells and CD8+ T cells from peripheral blood were sorted into separate populations. The clonotype comes from an adult with an advanced solid tumor such as melanoma, head and neck, liver or kidney cancer. The sample consisted of CD4+ or CD8+ T cells sorted from blood, taken in a trial of the OX40 agonist ivuxolimab.

CDR3 loop: CASSPGQGNQPQHF. In nucleotides, the sequence is TGTGCCAGCTCACCGGGGCAGGGTAATCAGCCCCAGCATTTT. The V and J genes are TRBV18 and TRBJ1-5, with a tentative D gene TRBD1 over 5 matching bases. CDR1 is given as KGHSH and CDR2 as LQKENI, both from the germline V gene. The CDR3, cysteine through phenylalanine, is 14 amino acids long. Just CDR3 DNA is preserved here, 42 bases in frame from base 1. The germline ends are 10 bases apart after V is trimmed by 3 bases and J by 4 bases. Outside the CDR3, residues come from the reference TRBV18 and TRBJ1-5 proteins, so the full variable domain is: NAGVMQNPRHLVRRRGQEARLRCSPMKGHSHVYWYRQLPEEGLKFMVYLQKENIIDESGMPKERFSAEFPKEGPSILRIQQVVRGDSAAYFCASSPGQGNQPQHFGDGTRLSIL.